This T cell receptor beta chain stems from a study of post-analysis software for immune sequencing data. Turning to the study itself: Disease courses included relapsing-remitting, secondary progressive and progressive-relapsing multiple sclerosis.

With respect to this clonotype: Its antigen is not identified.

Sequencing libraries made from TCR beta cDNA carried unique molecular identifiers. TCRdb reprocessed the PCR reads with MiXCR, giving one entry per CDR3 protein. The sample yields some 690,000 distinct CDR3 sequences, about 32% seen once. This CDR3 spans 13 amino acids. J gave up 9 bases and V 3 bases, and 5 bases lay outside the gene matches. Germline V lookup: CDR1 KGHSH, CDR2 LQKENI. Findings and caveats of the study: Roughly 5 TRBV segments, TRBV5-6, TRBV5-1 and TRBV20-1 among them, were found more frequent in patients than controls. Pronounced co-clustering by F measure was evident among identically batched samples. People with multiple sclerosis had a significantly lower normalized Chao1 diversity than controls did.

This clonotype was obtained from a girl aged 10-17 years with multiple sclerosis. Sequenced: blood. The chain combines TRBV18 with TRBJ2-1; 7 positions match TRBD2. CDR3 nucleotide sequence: TGTGCCAGCTCACCTTCCCCGGGAGGTGAGCAGTTCTTC. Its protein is CASSPSPGGEQFF. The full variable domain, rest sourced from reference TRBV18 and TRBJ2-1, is NAGVMQNPRHLVRRRGQEARLRCSPMKGHSHVYWYRQLPEEGLKFMVYLQKENIIDESGMPKERFSAEFPKEGPSILRIQQVVRGDSAAYFCASSPSPGGEQFFGPGTRLTVL.